Below are 14 T cell receptor beta chains sequenced from a single sample in a study of T cells after yellow fever vaccination. TCRdb processed the 5' RACE reads anew with MiXCR; each CDR3 protein has one entry. Altogether more than 80,000 distinct CDR3 sequences are present, about 6% being singletons, with the ten largest covering more than 40%. The sequences come from CD8+ T cells sorted from PBMCs, collected 10 days after the yellow fever booster vaccination. These receptors came from a man between 18 and 35 years old who received the YFV17D yellow fever vaccine.

The chain employs TRBV19 and TRBJ1-5, with D hard to call. Per the germline V gene, CDR1 is LNHDA and CDR2 is SQIVND (reference sequence). The CDR3 is 15 residues long. V shed 3 bases and J shed 5 bases, with 14 bases lying between them. The CDR3 protein is CASSILAGLDQPQHF. The DNA of the CDR3 is TGTGCCAGTAGTATCCTCGCCGGGTTAGATCAGCCCCAGCATTTT.

The V call is TRBV20-1, the J call TRBJ1-2; TRBD1 matches at 9 bases. CDR3 length: 15 amino acids. Germline V CDR1 and CDR2: DFQATT, SNEGSKA (reference sequence). Germline trimming cut 6 bases from V and 4 bases from J; bases unmatched to any gene: 12. CDR3 in amino acids: CSAEAGQGPSYGYTF. For the CDR3, the DNA is TGCAGTGCCGAAGCGGGACAGGGCCCCTCCTATGGCTACACCTTC.

This clonotype was detected a few times. The chain couples TRBV5-1 to TRBJ1-1; 10 bases line up with TRBD1. The germline V gene encodes CDR1 SGHRS and CDR2 YFSETQ. The CDR3 consists of 19 residues. The V segment lost 0 bases and the J segment 3 bases; nucleotides outside the gene matches: 14. CDR3 in DNA: TGCGCCAGCAGCTTGGTGGGACAGGGGTTTTCTCCAATCGACACTGAAGCTTTCTTT. Its protein is CASSLVGQGFSPIDTEAFF.

In its sample, this clonotype was seen a few times. The chain has TRBV6-2 or TRBV6-3 and TRBJ1-5; D is uncertain. Trimming took off 0 bases at V and 4 bases at J, with 7 bases between the two ends. The V gene's germline CDR1 is MNHEY and CDR2 SVGEGT. The CDR3 has 14 amino acids. DNA of the CDR3: TGTGCCAGCAGTTACTCGACCAGAAATCAGCCCCAGCATTTT. Residues: CASSYSTRNQPQHF.

This clonotype has at least ten counts. The chain joins TRBV4-1 to TRBJ2-7, with D uncertain. The CDR3 consists of 14 residues. Trimming took 2 bases from V and 1 from J, leaving 9 bases between them. CDR1 and CDR2 (germline): MGHRA, YSYEKL. DNA of the CDR3: TGCGCCAGCAGCCAAACCAAGGGTTCCTACGAGCAGTACGTC. Translation gives CASSQTKGSYEQYV.

In its sample, this clonotype was seen a few times. The chain combines TRBV4-1 with TRBJ2-1; D is uncertain. Trimming cost V 5 bases and J 8 bases, with 13 bases left between them. The CDR3 spans 13 residues. Germline loops: CDR1 MGHRA, CDR2 YSYEKL. The CDR3 bases are TGCGCCAGCAGCACCCCGACCCACTATGAGCAGTTCTTC. The encoded protein is CASSTPTHYEQFF.

This clonotype came up a few times. The V gene is TRBV7-6, the J gene TRBJ2-1, with TRBD2 matching over 12 bases. The CDR3 loop spans 15 amino acids. Per germline, CDR1 SGHVS and CDR2 FNYEAQ. J was trimmed by 13 bases and V by 5 bases; bases with no gene match: 12. Written as DNA, the CDR3 is TGTGCCAGCAGCAGCCTAGCGGGGGGGCCACGGTCACAGTTCTTC. Amino acid sequence: CASSSLAGGPRSQFF.

This clonotype showed up just a few times. The rearrangement links TRBV12-3 or TRBV12-4 to TRBJ2-5; D is ambiguous. V was shortened by 2 bases and J by 5 bases, with 12 bases between the two germline ends. CDR3 size: 14 residues. CDR3 region: CASSLFLDWETQYF. Written as DNA, the CDR3 is TGTGCCAGCAGTTTATTCCTAGATTGGGAGACCCAGTACTTC.

This clonotype was detected a few times. The V and J genes are TRBV12-3 or TRBV12-4 and TRBJ2-2; D is unresolved. Between the trimmed V and J ends, which lost 4 bases and 8 bases, there was a span of 14 bases. The CDR3 runs to 14 residues. This CDR3 is CASSYTSVGGELFF. As DNA, the CDR3 is TGTGCCAGCAGTTACACCTCCGTCGGAGGGGAGCTGTTTTTT.

The gene calls are TRBV4-1 and TRBJ1-1; D gene ambiguous. CDR3 length: 16 amino acids. Germline V gene sequence: CDR1 MGHRA, CDR2 YSYEKL. V was cut by 5 bases and J by 0 bases, with 16 bases left in between. CDR3 in DNA: TGCGCCAGCAGCTTGGACCCGGGCAGCATGAACACTGAAGCTTTCTTT. This codes for CASSLDPGSMNTEAFF.

In its sample, this clonotype was seen many times. The chain carries TRBV12-3 or TRBV12-4 and TRBJ2-2, with 8 bases identical to TRBD2. V lost 10 bases and J lost 1; bases outside the gene matches: 5. The CDR3 totals 14 residues. The CDR3: CATLRGGNTGELFF. CDR3 in DNA: TGTGCCACCCTCCGGGGGGGGAACACCGGGGAGCTGTTTTTT.

J is TRBJ1-5 and V is TRBV30; 7 bases are a match to TRBD1. The J segment lost 5 bases and the V segment lost 1 base, leaving 5 bases of the junction unmatched. Germline lookup yields CDR1 GTSNPN and CDR2 SVGIG (reference sequence). The CDR3 totals 14 residues. CDR3 DNA: TGTGCCTGGAGTGAGGGGGCAGGCGATCAGCCCCAGCATTTT. Its translation is CAWSEGAGDQPQHF.

Many counts were recorded for this clonotype. The chain recombines TRBV18 with TRBJ1-5; 11 bases map to TRBD1. V was pared by 5 bases and J by 5 bases, with 2 bases of the junction left unmatched. This CDR3 has 14 amino acids. Germline values: CDR1 KGHSH, CDR2 LQKENI. The CDR3 nucleotides read TGTGCCAGCTCAGCGGGACAGGGGGATCAGCCCCAGCATTTT. This gives the protein CASSAGQGDQPQHF.

This clonotype was picked up a small number of times. This rearrangement joins TRBV5-1 to TRBJ2-2, with D perhaps matching TRBD2 (6 bases). CDR1 is SGHRS, CDR2 YFSETQ, per germline. V dropped 0 bases and J dropped 1 base, with 13 bases sitting between them. The CDR3 has 17 residues. In DNA form, the CDR3 reads TGCGCCAGCAGCTTGGCCGGGGGAGTCCGGAACACCGGGGAGCTGTTTTTT. It specifies CASSLAGGVRNTGELFF.